This T cell receptor beta chain was profiled in a study of T cells in tuberculosis. Profiling relied on immunoSEQ multiplex PCR, and the TCRdb table lists in-frame clones only, not all of them. The sample includes about 22,000 clones, approximately 86% of them seen just once. CDR1 MDHEN and CDR2 SYDVKM come from the germline V gene. Trimming cost V 8 bases and J 1 base, with 13 bases left between them. The CDR3 spans 14 residues. The time point is: new active TB diagnosis, blood taken before or within 7 days of starting treatment. Here the sequenced sample was PBMCs, taken at tuberculosis diagnosis. V and J are TRBV28 and TRBJ2-3; possibly TRBD2 for D (7 bases). The sequence was collected from an adult with tuberculosis. CDR3 DNA sequence: TGTGCCAGCGTCGGGGGGCTGGGCACAGATACGCAGTATTTT. It translates to CASVGGLGTDTQYF.